This TCR beta chain is drawn from a study of shared clonotypes between healthy human individuals (dated by TCRdb to the early 2020s). Looking at the study overall: Two women and a few men aged 18 to 49 years were included in the cohort. Per donor, three plates each were used for CD4 naive and CD4 memory, two for CD8 naive, and one for CD8 memory. To estimate repertoire size and how much clonotypes are shared between individuals, the study performed deep sequencing of blood TCR repertoires from about five healthy adults. Different laboratories and diverse techniques were used to prepare libraries and sequence TCR repertoires, to increase sequencing depth and limit assay-specific biases. Each donor's leukapheresis produced roughly between roughly 0.85 and 9.5 billion PBMCs.

V loses 1 base, J loses 2 bases, and the germline ends lie 22 bases apart. Taken from the germline V gene, the CDR1 and CDR2 loops are SGHVS and FQNEAQ. Reading from cysteine to phenylalanine, the CDR3 counts 19 amino acids. CDR3 DNA only is kept here, 57 bases in frame from base 1. Donors were healthy HIV-negative adults with no recently reported acute infections or vaccinations. Only Caucasian adults living in Nashville, Tennessee, USA were represented among the donors. CD4+ T cells were enriched by magnetic negative selection; naive cells were then positively selected on CD45RA, and the negative fraction formed the memory subset. Blood was obtained by leukapheresis, after which PBMCs were separated by Ficoll-Histopaque density gradient centrifugation and cryopreserved in liquid nitrogen vapor phase. Analytical flow cytometry was used to check the purity and quantity of every magnetically sorted T cell population. Genomic DNA was isolated from each sorted fraction and quantified by UV absorbance on a Nanodrop 2000c.

In its sample, this clone was seen once. Its specific antigen is unknown. Base quality data are lacking; no much larger clone is found one base away. Using the deep immunoSEQ assay, TCR CDR3 regions were amplified from genomic DNA by multiplex PCR. Genomic DNA extracted from each cell subset was distributed evenly over all wells of several immunoSEQ 96-well plates, and each plate served as one replicate. Each replicate PCR for sorted subsets received about 0.2 ug genomic DNA, equal to tens of thousands of T cell genomes. Purified libraries were quantified with a Qubit 3.0 fluorometer, sized on a Bioanalyzer 2100, and re-quantified with the KAPA Library Quantification kit. Every immunoSEQ 96-well plate was sequenced on a dedicated single-read 150-cycle Illumina NextSeq 550 flow cell. The original pipeline was this. Because the immunoSEQ output held only junctional sequences and lacked quality scores, the filtering could not match the filtering applied to full-length reads. To assign V/J genes and CDR3, sequences were annotated against IMGT germline references using PyIR, a Python wrapper for IgBLAST v1.9. Any read was removed if the V/J assignment was weak (E-value above 1e-6), the CDR3 was missing, or the read contained stop codons, out-of-frame junctions, or ambiguous translated residues. A V3J clonotype was defined by an identical inferred V gene, J gene, and CDR3 amino acid sequence. Percentage overlap between repertoires was computed as shared unique clonotypes divided by the size of the smaller repertoire. RTK rarefaction, the Chao1 estimator, and Recon v2.1 estimates of unobserved clonotypes were used to assess repertoire richness. OLGA was used to compute generation probabilities for all TCRbeta clonotypes that the gDNA method yielded from a handful of donors. As stored in TCRdb, this immuneACCESS dataset retains in-frame rearrangements with V and J assigned. A fraction of the clones does not appear; measured against another copy, unresolved V genes explain less than half of the discrepancy, and the remainder lacks a known reason. From that table come the V and J calls and clone size; the DNA was used to work out D and trimming. The sample table shows 1.5 million to 1.9 million clones, and nearly 99% are seen once. Roughly 0.45% of the sample is in the top ten clones.

The research as a whole found: The genetic and exposure-history diversity represented was limited by the small number of donors. Sampling was limited to blood, and TCR repertoires in tissue likely differ from TCR repertoires in blood. Sharing across a few donors was observed for around 5% of naive CD4, about 3.2% of naive CD8, about 2.3% of memory CD4, and roughly 0.4% of memory CD8 clonotypes. Compared with non-shared clonotypes, clonotypes shared by all four sorted-subset donors had higher generation probabilities. Pairwise subsampling led to the expectation that sequencing depth would affect the degree of clonotype sharing among donors. Larger estimated clonotype richness was generally found for naive subsets than for memory subsets. Even with the large sequencing depth, rarefaction of the sorted-subset datasets indicated that sequencing was incomplete.

The sample was naive CD4+ T cells sorted from blood. In light of the paper, this sample's cell subset or site label describes: CD45RA+ positively selected. This chain joins TRBV7-8 to TRBJ2-3; the D gene cannot be resolved reliably. This receptor was identified in a man aged 25 to 40 in good health. The DNA sequence is as follows: TGTGCCAGCAGCTTAGAACCCCTGGGCGGCCCATCGATCACAGATACGCAGTATTTT. This sequence encodes CASSLEPLGGPSITDTQYF. Reference TRBV7-8 and TRBJ2-3 genes cover what lies past the CDR3, so the full variable domain is GAGVSQSPRYKVAKRGQDVALRCDPISGHVSLFWYQQALGQGPEFLTYFQNEAQLDKSGLPSDRFFAERPEGSVSTLKIQRTQQEDSAVYLCASSLEPLGGPSITDTQYFGPGTRLTVL.